The sequence of this T cell receptor (beta chain) was determined in a study of blood T cell dynamics during melanoma immunotherapy. Study-wide context: Patients with metastatic melanoma got pembrolizumab or nivolumab-ipilimumab as first-line care. Notes on the study in general: The study could not tell melanoma-specific clones from general immune activation.

Specified time point: week 3, after first cycle of checkpoint inhibitor. Samples come from before therapy and from week 3 after the first blockade cycle. This clone was recorded once. Its antigen is as yet unknown. Assay: immunoSEQ multiplex PCR; the TCRdb copy retains only in-frame clones and omits some. This table holds about 6,300 clones, roughly 86% found once. The CDR3 sequence is 13 residues long. Trimming left V 3 bases short and J 4 bases short, with 10 bases between. Germline V gene lookup returns CDR1 MNHNS and CDR2 SASEGT. The clonotype originates from a human donor with melanoma. Here the sequenced sample was blood, taken from a patient treated with checkpoint blockade. The chain links TRBV6-1 to TRBJ2-7; no definite D call. The CDR3 protein is CASSDRSGYEQYF. The CDR3 region has the DNA TGTGCCAGCAGTGACAGATCTGGATACGAGCAGTACTTC.